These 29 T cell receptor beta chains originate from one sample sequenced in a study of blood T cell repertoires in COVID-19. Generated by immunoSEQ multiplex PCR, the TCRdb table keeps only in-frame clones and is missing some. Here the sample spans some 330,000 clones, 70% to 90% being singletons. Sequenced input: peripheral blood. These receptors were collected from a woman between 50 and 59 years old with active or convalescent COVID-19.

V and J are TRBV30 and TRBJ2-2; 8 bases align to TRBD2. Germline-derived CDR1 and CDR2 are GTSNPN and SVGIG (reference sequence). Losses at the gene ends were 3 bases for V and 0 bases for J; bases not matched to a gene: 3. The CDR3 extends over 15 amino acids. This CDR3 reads CAWRGLGTNTGELFF. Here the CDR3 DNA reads TGTGCCTGGAGGGGACTAGGGACGAACACCGGGGAGCTGTTTTTT.

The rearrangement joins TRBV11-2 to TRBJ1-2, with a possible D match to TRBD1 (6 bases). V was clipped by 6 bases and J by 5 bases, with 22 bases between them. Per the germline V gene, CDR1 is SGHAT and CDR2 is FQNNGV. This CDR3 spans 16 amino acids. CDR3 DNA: TGTGCCAGCAGTTCCGGCGGGGGGGCCACCCTTTATGGCTACACCTTC. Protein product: CASSSGGGATLYGYTF.

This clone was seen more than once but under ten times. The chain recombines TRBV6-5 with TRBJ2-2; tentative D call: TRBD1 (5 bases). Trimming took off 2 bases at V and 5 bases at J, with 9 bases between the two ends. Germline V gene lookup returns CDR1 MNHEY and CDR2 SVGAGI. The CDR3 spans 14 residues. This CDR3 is CASSYDSATGELFF. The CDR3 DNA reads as TGTGCCAGCAGTTACGACAGTGCTACCGGGGAGCTGTTTTTT.

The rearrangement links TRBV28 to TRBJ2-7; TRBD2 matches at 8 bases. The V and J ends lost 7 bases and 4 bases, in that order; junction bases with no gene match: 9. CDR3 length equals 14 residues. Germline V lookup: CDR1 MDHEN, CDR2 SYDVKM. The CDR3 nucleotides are TGTGCCAGCACCCGAAGGCCTAGCGGGTACGAGCAGTACTTC. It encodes CASTRRPSGYEQYF.

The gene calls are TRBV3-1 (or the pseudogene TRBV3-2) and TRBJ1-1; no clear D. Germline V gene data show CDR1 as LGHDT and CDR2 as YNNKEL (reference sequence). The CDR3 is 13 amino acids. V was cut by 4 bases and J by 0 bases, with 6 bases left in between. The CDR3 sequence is CASSPEMNTEAFF. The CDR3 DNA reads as TGTGCCAGCAGCCCCGAGATGAACACTGAAGCTTTCTTT.

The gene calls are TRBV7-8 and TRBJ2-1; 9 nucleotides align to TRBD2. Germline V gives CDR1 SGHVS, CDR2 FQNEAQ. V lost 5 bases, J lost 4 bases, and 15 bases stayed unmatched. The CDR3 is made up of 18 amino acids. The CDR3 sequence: CASSPGTSKDMVYNEQFF. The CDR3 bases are TGTGCCAGCAGCCCTGGGACTAGCAAAGACATGGTTTACAATGAGCAGTTCTTC.

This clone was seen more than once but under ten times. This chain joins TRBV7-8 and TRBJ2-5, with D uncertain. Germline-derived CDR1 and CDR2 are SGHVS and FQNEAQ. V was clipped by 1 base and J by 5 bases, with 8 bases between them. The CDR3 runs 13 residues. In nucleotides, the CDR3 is TGTGCCAGCAGCTTAGGACTGTCGGAGACCCAGTACTTC. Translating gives CASSLGLSETQYF.

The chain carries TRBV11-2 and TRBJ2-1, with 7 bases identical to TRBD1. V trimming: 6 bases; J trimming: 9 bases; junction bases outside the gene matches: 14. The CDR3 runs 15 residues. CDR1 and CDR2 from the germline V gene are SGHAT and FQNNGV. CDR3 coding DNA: TGTGCCAGCAGTCACGTGAGACAGGGCCTGGGTGAGCAGTTCTTC. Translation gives CASSHVRQGLGEQFF. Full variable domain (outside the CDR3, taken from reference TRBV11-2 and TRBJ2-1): EAGVAQSPRYKIIEKRQSVAFWCNPISGHATLYWYQQILGQGPKLLIQFQNNGVVDDSQLPKDRFSAERLKGVDSTLKIQPAKLEDSAVYLCASSHVRQGLGEQFFGPGTRLTVL.

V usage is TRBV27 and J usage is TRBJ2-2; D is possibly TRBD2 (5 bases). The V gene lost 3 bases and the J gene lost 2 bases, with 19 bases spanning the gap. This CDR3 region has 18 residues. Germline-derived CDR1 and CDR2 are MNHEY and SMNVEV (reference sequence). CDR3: CASSLTGNIFLNTGELFF. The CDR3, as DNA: TGTGCCAGCAGTTTGACGGGGAATATCTTCCTAAACACCGGGGAGCTGTTTTTT.

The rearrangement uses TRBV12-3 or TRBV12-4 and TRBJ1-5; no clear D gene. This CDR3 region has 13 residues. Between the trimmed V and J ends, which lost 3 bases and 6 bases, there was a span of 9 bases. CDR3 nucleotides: TGTGCCAGCAGTTTCGGAGCGGGTCAGCCCCAGCATTTT. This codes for CASSFGAGQPQHF.

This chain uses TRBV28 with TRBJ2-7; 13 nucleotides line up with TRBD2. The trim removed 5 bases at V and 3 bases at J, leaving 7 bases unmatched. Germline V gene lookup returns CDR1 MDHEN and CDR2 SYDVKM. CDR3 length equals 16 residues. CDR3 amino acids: CASSPTGLAGVYEQYF. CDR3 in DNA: TGTGCCAGCAGTCCAACCGGACTAGCGGGAGTCTACGAGCAGTACTTC.

The CDR3 spells CATSLSGGVTEAFF. The CDR3 DNA sequence: TGTGCCACCAGTCTATCGGGGGGCGTCACTGAAGCTTTCTTT. The chain has TRBV15 and TRBJ1-1; perhaps TRBD1 as D (6 bases). Trimming removed 6 bases from V and 4 bases from J, with 15 bases in between. Germline values: CDR1 LNHNV, CDR2 YYDKDF (reference sequence). There are 14 residues in the CDR3.

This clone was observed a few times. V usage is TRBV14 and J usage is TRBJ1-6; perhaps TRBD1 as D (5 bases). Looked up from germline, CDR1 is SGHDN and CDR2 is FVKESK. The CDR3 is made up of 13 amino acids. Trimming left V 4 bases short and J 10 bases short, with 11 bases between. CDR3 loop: CASSRTGQSPLHF. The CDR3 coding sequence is TGTGCCAGCAGCCGAACAGGCCAATCACCCCTCCACTTT.

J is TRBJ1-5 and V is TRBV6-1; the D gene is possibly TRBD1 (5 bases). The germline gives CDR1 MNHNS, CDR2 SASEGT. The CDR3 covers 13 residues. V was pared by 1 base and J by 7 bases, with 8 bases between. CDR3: CASSEGGGQPQHF. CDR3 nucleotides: TGTGCCAGCAGTGAAGGGGGCGGCCAGCCCCAGCATTTT.

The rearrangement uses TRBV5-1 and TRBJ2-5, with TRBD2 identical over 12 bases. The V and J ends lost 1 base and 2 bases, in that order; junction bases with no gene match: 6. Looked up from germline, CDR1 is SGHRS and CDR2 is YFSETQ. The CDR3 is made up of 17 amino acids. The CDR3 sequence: CASSLFPSGRGQETQYF. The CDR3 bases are TGCGCCAGCAGCTTGTTCCCTAGCGGGAGGGGACAAGAGACCCAGTACTTC.

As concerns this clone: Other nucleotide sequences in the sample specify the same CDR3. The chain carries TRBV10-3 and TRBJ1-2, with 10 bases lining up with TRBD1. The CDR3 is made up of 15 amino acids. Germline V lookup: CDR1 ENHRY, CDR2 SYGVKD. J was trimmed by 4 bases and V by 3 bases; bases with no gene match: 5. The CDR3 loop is CAISDPGQGSYGYTF. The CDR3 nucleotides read TGTGCCATCAGTGACCCGGGACAGGGGAGCTATGGCTACACCTTC.

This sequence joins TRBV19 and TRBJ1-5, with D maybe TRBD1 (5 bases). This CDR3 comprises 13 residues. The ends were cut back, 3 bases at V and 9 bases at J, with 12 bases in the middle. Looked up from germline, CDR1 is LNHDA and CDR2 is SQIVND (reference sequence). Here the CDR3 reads CASSIAGQLPQHF. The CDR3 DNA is TGTGCCAGTAGTATCGCTGGACAACTGCCCCAGCATTTT.

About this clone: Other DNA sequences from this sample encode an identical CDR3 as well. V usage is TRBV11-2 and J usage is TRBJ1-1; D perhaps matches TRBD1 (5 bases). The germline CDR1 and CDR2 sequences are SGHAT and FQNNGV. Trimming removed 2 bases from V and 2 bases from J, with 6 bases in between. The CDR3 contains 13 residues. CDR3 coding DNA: TGTGCCAGCAGCTTAACAGGTAACACTGAAGCTTTCTTT. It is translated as CASSLTGNTEAFF.

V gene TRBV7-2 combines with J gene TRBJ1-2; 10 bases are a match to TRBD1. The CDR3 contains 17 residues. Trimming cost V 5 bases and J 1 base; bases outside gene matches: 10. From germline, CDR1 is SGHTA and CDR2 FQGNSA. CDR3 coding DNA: TGTGCCAGCAGCCCGGGACAGGGGCCGCCGGATAACTATGGCTACACCTTC. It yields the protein CASSPGQGPPDNYGYTF.

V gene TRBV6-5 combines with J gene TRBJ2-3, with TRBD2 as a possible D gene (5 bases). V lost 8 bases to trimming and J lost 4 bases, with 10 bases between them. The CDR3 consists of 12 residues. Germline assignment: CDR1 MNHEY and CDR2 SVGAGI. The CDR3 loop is CASRGSSDTQYF. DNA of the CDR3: TGTGCCAGCCGGGGTAGCTCAGATACGCAGTATTTT.

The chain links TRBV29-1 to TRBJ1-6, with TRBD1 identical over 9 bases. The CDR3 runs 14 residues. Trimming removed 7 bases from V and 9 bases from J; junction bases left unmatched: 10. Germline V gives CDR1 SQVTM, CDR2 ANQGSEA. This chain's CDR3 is CSAKIRDRVSPLHF. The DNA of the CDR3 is TGCAGCGCCAAGATCCGGGACAGGGTTTCACCCCTCCACTTT.

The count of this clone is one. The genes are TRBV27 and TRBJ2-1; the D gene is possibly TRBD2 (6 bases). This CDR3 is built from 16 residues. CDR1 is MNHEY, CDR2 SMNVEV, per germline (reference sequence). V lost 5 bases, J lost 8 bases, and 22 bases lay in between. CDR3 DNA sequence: TGTGCCAGCAGTCCCAACGACTGGGGGAGGTCAGATGAGCAGTTCTTC. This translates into CASSPNDWGRSDEQFF.

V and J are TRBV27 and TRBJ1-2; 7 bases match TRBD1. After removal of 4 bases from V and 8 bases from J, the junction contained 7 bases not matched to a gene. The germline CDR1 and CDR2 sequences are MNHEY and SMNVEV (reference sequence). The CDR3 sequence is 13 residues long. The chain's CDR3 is CASSSATGTGYTF. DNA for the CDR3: TGTGCCAGCAGTTCGGCGACAGGGACCGGCTACACCTTC.

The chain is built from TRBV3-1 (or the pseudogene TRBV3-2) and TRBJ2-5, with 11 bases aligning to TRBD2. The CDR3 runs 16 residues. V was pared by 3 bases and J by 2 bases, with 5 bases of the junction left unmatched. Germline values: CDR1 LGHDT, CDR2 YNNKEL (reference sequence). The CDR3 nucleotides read TGTGCCAGCAGCCACCTAGCGGGGGGCGGACAAGAGACCCAGTACTTC. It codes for CASSHLAGGGQETQYF.

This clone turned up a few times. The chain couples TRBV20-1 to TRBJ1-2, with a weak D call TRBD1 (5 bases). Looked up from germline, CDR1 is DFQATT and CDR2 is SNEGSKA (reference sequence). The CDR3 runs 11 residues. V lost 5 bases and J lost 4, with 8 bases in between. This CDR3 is CSAWGAYGYTF. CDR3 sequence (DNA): TGCAGTGCTTGGGGCGCCTATGGCTACACCTTC.

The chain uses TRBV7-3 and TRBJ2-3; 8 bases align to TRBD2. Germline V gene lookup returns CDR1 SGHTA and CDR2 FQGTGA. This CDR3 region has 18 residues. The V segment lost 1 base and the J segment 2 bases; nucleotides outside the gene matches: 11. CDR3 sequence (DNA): TGTGCCAGCAGCTTAAGTCGGCGTCTAGCGGGCCACACAGATACGCAGTATTTT. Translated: CASSLSRRLAGHTDTQYF.

The CDR3 DNA is TGTGCCAGCAGTTACGGTGGTAGCCACACTGAAGCTTTCTTT. It codes for CASSYGGSHTEAFF. The chain is built from TRBV6-5 and TRBJ1-1; no reliable D call. The CDR3 spans 14 residues. Trimming removed 2 bases from V and 3 bases from J, with 10 bases in between. Germline CDR1 and CDR2: MNHEY and SVGAGI.

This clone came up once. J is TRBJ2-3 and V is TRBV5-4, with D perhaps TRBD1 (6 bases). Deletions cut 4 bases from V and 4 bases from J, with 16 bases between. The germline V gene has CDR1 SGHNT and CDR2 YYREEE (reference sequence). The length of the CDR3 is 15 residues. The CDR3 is CASSHGTFSADTQYF. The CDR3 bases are TGTGCCAGCAGCCATGGGACATTTTCCGCAGATACGCAGTATTTT.

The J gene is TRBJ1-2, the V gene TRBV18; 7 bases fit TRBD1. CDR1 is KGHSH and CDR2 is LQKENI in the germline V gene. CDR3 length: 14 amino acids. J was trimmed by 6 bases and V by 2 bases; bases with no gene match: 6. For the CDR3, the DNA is TGTGCCAGCTCACCATCGACAGGGAAGAATGGCTACACCTTC. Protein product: CASSPSTGKNGYTF.